This TCR beta chain emerged from a study of blood T cell repertoires in COVID-19. Across the study: PBMCs, B-cell-depleted T cells, or T cells provided the cDNA or gDNA that made up the material.

The authors' processing: Quantification of nucleated cells was approximated via reference gene primer amplification. Here immunoSEQ multiplex PCR was the method, and the copy in TCRdb shows in-frame clones only, minus some. The V and J calls and the clone size are those of that table, but D and trimming were determined from the DNA. The data contain approximately 300,000 clones, around four fifths of them singletons. V was pared by 1 base and J by 2 bases, with 2 bases of the junction left unmatched. The CDR3 is 17 residues long. CDR1 and CDR2 from the germline V gene are LGHNA and YSLEER. The chain is built from TRBV4-3 and TRBJ2-6, with TRBD1 matching over 10 bases. The sequence came from a woman between 50 and 59 years old with acute or convalescent COVID-19. The specimen was peripheral blood. CDR3 nucleotide sequence: TGCGCCAGCAGCCAAGGGGACAGGGGTACTGGGGCCAACGTCCTGACTTTC. Translated: CASSQGDRGTGANVLTF.